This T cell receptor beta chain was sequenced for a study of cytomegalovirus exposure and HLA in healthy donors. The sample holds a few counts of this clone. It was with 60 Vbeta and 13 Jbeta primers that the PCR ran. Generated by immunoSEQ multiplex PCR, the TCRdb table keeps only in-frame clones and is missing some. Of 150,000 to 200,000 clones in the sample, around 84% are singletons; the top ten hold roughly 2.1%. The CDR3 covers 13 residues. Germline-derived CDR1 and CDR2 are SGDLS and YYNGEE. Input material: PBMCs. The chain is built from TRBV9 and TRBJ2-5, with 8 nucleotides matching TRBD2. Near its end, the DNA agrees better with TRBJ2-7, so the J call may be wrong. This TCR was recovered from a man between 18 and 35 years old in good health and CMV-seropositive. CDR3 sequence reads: CASSPIAGSEQYF. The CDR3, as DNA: TGTGCCAGCAGCCCCATAGCGGGAAGCGAGCAGTACTTC.